Listed below are T cell receptor beta chains from one sample, sequenced in a study of beta chain features in type 1 diabetes. Method: immunoSEQ multiplex PCR; TCRdb's copy keeps in-frame clones and lacks some. The sample records around 250,000 clones, around a quarter being singletons. The specimen was central memory CD4+ T cells from blood. The receptors here all came from a man aged 25-40 years in good health. The CDR3 runs from the conserved cysteine through the conserved F or W. A D gene is named only where the DNA matches it firmly.

TRBV29-1	TRBD1	TRBJ1-2	CSVEGAGGYGYTF
TRBV5-6	.	TRBJ1-2	CASSLDTVYGYTF
TRBV7-2	.	TRBJ1-2	CASSLVASNYGYTF
TRBV29-1	TRBD2	TRBJ2-7	CSARSGSYEQYF
TRBV5-4	.	TRBJ1-2	CASSLDMVNYGYTF
TRBV7-6	.	TRBJ1-6	CASSLQGDNSPLHF
TRBV2	.	TRBJ1-2	CASRRVTYGYTF
TRBV15	.	TRBJ1-5	CATSRALTVSNQPQHF
TRBV29-1	TRBD1	TRBJ2-3	CSVAEGAGRKDTQYF
TRBV7-2	.	TRBJ1-2	CASSPRGLDYGYTF
TRBV19	TRBD1	TRBJ1-5	CASRGQGRQPQHF
TRBV6-5	.	TRBJ1-1	CASSLGRRRDTEAFF
TRBV7-9	.	TRBJ2-7	CASTFGSGTLEQYF
TRBV18	.	TRBJ2-6	CASSPVPGANVLTF
TRBV25-1	.	TRBJ1-2	CASSGGLLEGYTF
TRBV20-1	.	TRBJ2-1	CSAFSGYEQFF
TRBV6-1	TRBD1	TRBJ2-7	CASSERTGASEQYF
TRBV7-2	TRBD2	TRBJ2-1	CASSPVGGGSNEQFF
TRBV30	.	TRBJ2-2	CAWRLASAGELFF
TRBV30	.	TRBJ2-3	CAWSLDGGATDTQYF
TRBV6-5	.	TRBJ1-2	CAGGGPNGYTF
TRBV7-8	.	TRBJ2-1	CASSLMGQSSYNEQFF